The 8 T cell receptor beta chains presented below share a single source sample, sequenced in a study of CD8 T cells in ankylosing spondylitis. TCRdb re-analysed the 5' RACE reads in MiXCR, keeping a single row per CDR3 protein. Counted here are 750,000 to 850,000 distinct CDR3 sequences, about an eighth occurring once; the ten biggest clones make up 0.51%. General study points: A motif in TCR beta, a set of under ten highly homologous variants, appeared characteristic of ankylosing spondylitis blood.

For these receptors, no antigen is known. What was sequenced was blood, either unsorted or a sorted T cell fraction (not recorded which). The receptor source for this set is a male donor with ankylosing spondylitis.

The chain's CDR3 is CASSQEEGGWEQYF. CDR3 DNA: TGTGCCAGCAGCCAAGAGGAGGGGGGCTGGGAGCAGTACTTC. The chain is built from TRBV4-2 and TRBJ2-7, with D perhaps matching TRBD1 or TRBD2 (6 bases each). The ends were cut back, 0 bases at V and 7 bases at J, with 13 bases in the middle. The germline V gene has CDR1 LGHNA and CDR2 YNFKEQ. The CDR3 is 14 amino acids.

Remarks on this clonotype: Just one base apart from a much larger clone, this may be a read error. The chain recombines TRBV29-1 with TRBJ2-1, with 7 bases that match TRBD2. Germline V gene lookup returns CDR1 SQVTM and CDR2 ANQGSEA. Losses at the gene ends were 4 bases for V and 5 bases for J; bases not matched to a gene: 8. The CDR3 spans 14 residues. The chain's CDR3 is CSVALASGNNEQFF. CDR3 bases: TGCAGCGTTGCCTTGGCTAGCGGCAACAATGAGCAGTTCTTC.

This clonotype was seen ten or more times. DNA of the CDR3: TGCAGCGTGGGGGGACGGAACCAAGAGACCCAGTACTTC. It specifies CSVGGRNQETQYF. This rearrangement joins TRBV29-1 to TRBJ2-5; TRBD2 is a possible D gene (6 bases). Trimming cost V 6 bases and J 0 bases, with 11 bases left between them. The germline V gene encodes CDR1 SQVTM and CDR2 ANQGSEA. This CDR3 spans 13 amino acids.

The chain recombines TRBV28 with TRBJ2-7, with D possibly TRBD1 on 6 matching bases. V lost 7 bases and J 2 bases, leaving 12 bases between the germline ends. Germline assignment: CDR1 MDHEN and CDR2 SYDVKM. The CDR3 length is 13 residues. The CDR3 DNA reads as TGTGCCAGCACCAGGACAGAGCCCTACGAGCAGTACTTC. This codes for CASTRTEPYEQYF.

The chain couples TRBV11-2 to TRBJ2-7, with TRBD2 matching over 7 bases. CDR1 and CDR2 from the germline V gene are SGHAT and FQNNGV. The CDR3 is 14 amino acids. V dropped 5 bases and J dropped 4; count of bases not matched to a gene: 8. CDR3 nucleotide sequence: TGTGCCAGCAGCGAGGGGATGGGGGGGTACGAGCAGTACTTC. It specifies CASSEGMGGYEQYF.

This clonotype was recorded a few times. The chain recombines TRBV11-3 with TRBJ2-1; no reliable D call. The V and J ends lost 1 base and 6 bases respectively, with 16 bases between them. Germline values: CDR1 SGHNT, CDR2 YENEEA. The CDR3 totals 16 residues. CDR3 loop: CASSLVSGAARNEQFF. The CDR3 nucleotides are TGTGCCAGCAGCTTAGTTTCGGGCGCGGCTCGCAATGAGCAGTTCTTC.

The V and J genes are TRBV6-5 and TRBJ2-7; 7 bases fit TRBD2. CDR3 length: 17 amino acids. The germline V gene encodes CDR1 MNHEY and CDR2 SVGAGI. The trim removed 0 bases at V and 2 bases at J, leaving 10 bases unmatched. The CDR3 is CASSYSSRGGRAYEQYF. CDR3 DNA: TGTGCCAGCAGTTACTCGTCGCGGGGCGGGAGAGCCTACGAGCAGTACTTC.

This clonotype has a handful of counts. The V call is TRBV28, the J call TRBJ2-1, with TRBD2 matching over 7 bases. CDR3 length: 18 amino acids. CDR1 and CDR2 from the germline V gene are MDHEN and SYDVKM. The V and J ends lost 5 bases and 0 bases, in that order; junction bases with no gene match: 13. CDR3 sequence reads: CASSLRDYYQSSYNEQFF. The CDR3 DNA reads as TGTGCCAGCAGTCTCCGGGACTACTACCAAAGCTCCTACAATGAGCAGTTCTTC.